A selection of T cell receptor beta chains follows, all from one sample in a study of blood T cell repertoires in COVID-19. This table comes from immunoSEQ multiplex PCR, and its TCRdb copy is limited to in-frame clones, with some not included. The data show a few hundred thousand clones, with approximately 84% seen just once and more than 0.8% held by the top ten. Material: PBMCs or T cells enriched from blood (not recorded which). These receptors originate from a woman in her thirties who had recovered from COVID-19. The CDR3 runs from the conserved cysteine through the conserved F or W.

v_call | cdr3_aa
TRBV21-1 | CASRPYPGQGNEKLFF
TRBV7-2 | CASSLDGSPLHF
TRBV5-5 | CASSFGLRASTDTQYF
TRBV6-5 | CASSYSTGHGYEKLFF
TRBV4-2 | CASSQVRGEREQFF
TRBV18 | CASSWTGGAGTEAFF
TRBV27 | CASTGQGSSGANVLTF
TRBV3-1/TRBV3-2 | CASSQEGSRDVFTF
TRBV28 | CASSSSGTGHGDTQYF
TRBV16 | CASSQTQNSPLHF
TRBV9 | CASSEGAVPLMF
TRBV5-4 | CASSLGGPLGNEQFF
TRBV2 | CASSVYYNEQFF
TRBV11-2 | CASSAGTSGGAYETQYF
TRBV18 | CASSPGTGGREQYF
TRBV19 | CASSIRDSPLHF
TRBV5-6 | CASSFSPSGANVLTF
TRBV6-1 | CASSGLAGGPPGELFF
TRBV5-5 | CASSKKGQGKDEQYF
TRBV6-5 | CASKGVGLNTEAFF
TRBV5-1 | CASSLQPGHANTEAFF
TRBV11-2 | CASSLGQGELYGYTF
TRBV19 | CASSKGLTNSPLHF
TRBV18 | CASSPLPLALAGRNEQFF
TRBV5-1 | CASSLTSGGAVTNEQFF
TRBV6-1 | CASSESGLIEAFF
TRBV6-5 | CASSIGQGRNQPQHF
TRBV7-9 | CASSYIGTVLHYNEQFF
TRBV5-1 | CASSPSDRASYTF
TRBV20-1 | CSASAAGGAQPQHF
TRBV14 | CASSRNEAFF
TRBV5-1 | CASSWGQGEAFF
TRBV3-1/TRBV3-2 | CASSQDPRGQETQYF
TRBV4-1 | CASSQVGARTEAFF
TRBV2 | CASRVGQGTYGYTF
TRBV6-5 | CASSYNGNTIYF
TRBV27 | CASSFRGPNTEAFF
TRBV4-1 | CASSPGRGPGETQYF
TRBV28 | CASLAGTGFAGELFF
TRBV30 | CAWSPDRGGGAGEQFF